Presented here are 4 T cell receptor beta chains from one specimen sequenced in a study of T cell responses to AZD1222 COVID-19 vaccine (dated by TCRdb to 2020 to 2022). Receptor amplification or capture employed the immunoSEQ multiplex PCR assay. Sourced from immuneACCESS, this table was stored by TCRdb with only in-frame sequences that have V and J called. A share of the clones is absent; for the studies checked, an unresolved V gene accounts for under half, and the remainder has no known explanation. In all, the sample holds 250,000 to 300,000 clones, and roughly 93% of those were seen once. 0.55% of the sample lies in the top ten. This specimen's time point label, interpreted: about 28 days (+/-7) after the second vaccine dose. The sequencing here drew on peripheral blood, taken 28 days after the second AZD1222 dose. These receptors came from an adult who received the AZD1222 COVID-19 vaccine.

As to this clone: The same CDR3 arises from other DNA sequences in this sample as well. The chain has TRBV18 and TRBJ1-2; possible D gene TRBD1, 5 bases. V shed 2 bases and J shed 6 bases, with 7 bases lying between them. Germline lookup yields CDR1 KGHSH and CDR2 LQKENI. The CDR3 is 12 residues long. The CDR3 sequence: CASSPLGDGYTF. In DNA, the CDR3 is TGTGCCAGCTCACCATTAGGGGATGGCTACACCTTC.

The chain employs TRBV7-2 and TRBJ2-7; the match to TRBD2 covers 8 bases. J gave up 1 base and V 1 base, and 6 bases lay outside the gene matches. The CDR3 runs 16 residues. CDR1 and CDR2 from the germline V gene are SGHTA and FQGNSA. The CDR3 loop reads CASSLGLGRASYEQYF. The CDR3 DNA follows: TGTGCCAGCAGCTTAGGGCTCGGGAGGGCATCCTACGAGCAGTACTTC.

This clone was observed once. The V gene is TRBV7-6, the J gene TRBJ2-1; 13 bases match TRBD2. Germline V gene lookup returns CDR1 SGHVS and CDR2 FNYEAQ. V trimming: 4 bases; J trimming: 0 bases; junction bases outside the gene matches: 6. The CDR3 has 18 residues. The chain's CDR3 is CASSSRLAGGLSYNEQFF. In nucleotides, the CDR3 is TGTGCCAGCAGCTCACGACTAGCGGGAGGTCTCTCCTACAATGAGCAGTTCTTC.

With regard to this clone: This CDR3 is also generated by other DNA sequences in the sample. V usage is TRBV29-1 and J usage is TRBJ1-1; weak D call: TRBD1 (6 bases). The germline V gene encodes CDR1 SQVTM and CDR2 ANQGSEA. The CDR3 contains 12 residues. V was clipped by 4 bases and J by 4 bases, with 10 bases between them. CDR3 in amino acids: CSVGRGGTEAFF. The CDR3 nucleotides read TGCAGCGTTGGGAGGGGGGGCACTGAAGCTTTCTTT.